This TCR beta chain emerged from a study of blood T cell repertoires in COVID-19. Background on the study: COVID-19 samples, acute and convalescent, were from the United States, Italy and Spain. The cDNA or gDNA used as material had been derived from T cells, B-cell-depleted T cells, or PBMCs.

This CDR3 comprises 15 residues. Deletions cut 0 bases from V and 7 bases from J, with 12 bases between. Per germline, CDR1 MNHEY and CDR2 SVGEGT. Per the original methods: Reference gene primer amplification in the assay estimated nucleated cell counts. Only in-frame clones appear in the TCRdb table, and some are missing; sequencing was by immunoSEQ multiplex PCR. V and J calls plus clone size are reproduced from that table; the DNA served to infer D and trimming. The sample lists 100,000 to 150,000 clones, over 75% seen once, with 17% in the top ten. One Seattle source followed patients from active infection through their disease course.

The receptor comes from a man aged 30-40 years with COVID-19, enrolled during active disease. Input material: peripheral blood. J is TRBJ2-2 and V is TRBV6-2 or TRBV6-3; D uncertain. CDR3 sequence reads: CASSYSVIEIGELFF. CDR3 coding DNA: TGTGCCAGCAGTTACTCGGTGATAGAAATCGGGGAGCTGTTTTTT.